Each of the 19 T cell receptor beta chains below was sequenced from the same sample in a study of T cell responses to AZD1222 COVID-19 vaccine. Generated by immunoSEQ multiplex PCR, the TCRdb table keeps only in-frame clones and is missing some. The data hold about 110,000 clones, with over 80% observed a single time. This sample comprised peripheral blood, obtained 28 days after the second AZD1222 dose. Receptor source: an adult who received the AZD1222 COVID-19 vaccine.

The V call is TRBV6-5, the J call TRBJ1-1; 8 bases agree with TRBD1. This CDR3 is 14 amino acids long. Germline CDR1 reads MNHEY; CDR2 reads SVGAGI. V gave up 2 bases and J gave up 10 bases; unmatched junction bases: 9. CDR3 loop: CASSYHEQGEGAFF. The CDR3, as DNA: TGTGCCAGCAGTTACCACGAACAGGGGGAGGGAGCTTTCTTT.

V is TRBV2 and J is TRBJ1-3; maybe TRBD1 (5 bases). The germline gives CDR1 SNHLY, CDR2 FYNNEI. This CDR3 spans 13 amino acids. V shed 9 bases and J shed 2 bases, with 11 bases lying between them. The CDR3 here is CASTGVAGNTIYF. In nucleotides, the CDR3 is TGTGCCAGTACGGGGGTCGCTGGAAACACCATATATTTT. Complete variable domain (other parts from reference TRBV2 and TRBJ1-3): EPEVTQTPSHQVTQMGQEVILRCVPISNHLYFYWYRQILGQKVEFLVSFYNNEISEKSEIFDDQFSVERPDGSNFTLKIRSTKLEDSAMYFCASTGVAGNTIYFGEGSWLTVV.

The chain couples TRBV30 to TRBJ1-5; weak D call: TRBD1 (5 bases). The CDR3 spans 14 residues. Trimming pared 5 bases from V and 4 bases from J, leaving 15 bases between. Per germline, CDR1 GTSNPN and CDR2 SVGIG (reference sequence). The CDR3 DNA follows: TGTGCCTGGGAGTCGGGGGGGAATAATCAGCCCCAGCATTTT. It codes for CAWESGGNNQPQHF.

The chain links TRBV10-1 to TRBJ1-1; D is perhaps TRBD1 (5 bases). V was trimmed by 5 bases and J by 6 bases, leaving 13 bases between them. CDR3 length: 13 residues. Germline CDR1 WNHNN, CDR2 SYGVQD (reference sequence). The CDR3 DNA follows: TGCGCCAGCAGTCCCACGGGGGGGGCTGAAGCTTTCTTT. Protein product: CASSPTGGAEAFF.

This clone was observed a handful of times. The chain recombines TRBV6-5 with TRBJ1-2, with D hard to call. The V end was cut by 7 bases, the J end by 7 bases, with 10 bases between. The germline gives CDR1 MNHEY, CDR2 SVGAGI. The CDR3 contains 11 residues. The CDR3 bases are TGTGCCAGCACTCACTCACCTGGCTACACCTTC. It yields the protein CASTHSPGYTF.

This chain joins TRBV28 and TRBJ1-5; D is possibly TRBD1 (6 bases). The germline V gene encodes CDR1 MDHEN and CDR2 SYDVKM. V lost 4 bases, J lost 0 bases, and 19 bases lay in between. The CDR3 is 18 amino acids. This chain's CDR3 is CASSSRDKGGHSNQPQHF. As DNA, the CDR3 is TGTGCCAGCAGTTCCCGGGACAAGGGGGGACATAGCAATCAGCCCCAGCATTTT.

V is TRBV6-6 and J is TRBJ1-1; D not resolved. Germline V gene sequence: CDR1 MNHNY, CDR2 SVGAGI (reference sequence). The CDR3 sequence is 13 residues long. V lost 2 bases and J lost 6, with 10 bases in between. CDR3 residues: CASSYKGTPEAFF. The DNA of the CDR3 is TGTGCCAGCAGTTACAAGGGTACCCCTGAAGCTTTCTTT.

V and J are TRBV7-9 and TRBJ1-4; D unclear. The CDR3 runs 15 residues. V was trimmed by 5 bases and J by 1 base, leaving 11 bases between them. The germline V gene has CDR1 SEHNR and CDR2 FQNEAQ (reference sequence). CDR3 protein: CASSQVAVTNEKLFF. The CDR3 nucleotides read TGTGCCAGCAGCCAGGTGGCAGTAACTAATGAAAAACTGTTTTTT.

V and J are TRBV6-5 and TRBJ1-6; perhaps TRBD1 as D (6 bases). The CDR3 consists of 13 residues. Germline V CDR1 and CDR2: MNHEY, SVGAGI. Trimming shortened V by 4 bases and J by 7 bases, and 8 bases separated the two germline ends. Here the CDR3 reads CASSSTGNSPLHF. Here the CDR3 DNA reads TGTGCCAGCAGTTCAACAGGGAATTCACCCCTCCACTTT.

Details on this clone: At one end, the junction sequence differs from germline, possibly due to a read error. This chain connects TRBV7-2 to TRBJ1-6; D might be TRBD1 (5 bases). This CDR3 contains 14 residues. CDR1 and CDR2 from the germline V gene are SGHTA and FQGNSA. This CDR3 reads CASSSGTHKSPLHF. CDR3 sequence (DNA): TGTGCCAGCAGCTCCGGGACCCATAAATCACCCCTCCACTTT.

In its sample, this clone was seen once. The chain employs TRBV18 and TRBJ2-1; 12 nucleotides match TRBD2. The CDR3 length is 15 residues. Germline V gives CDR1 KGHSH, CDR2 LQKENI. Trimming cost V 3 bases and J 6 bases; bases outside gene matches: 3. CDR3 DNA: TGTGCCAGCTCACCGACTAGCGGGAGAGTCAATGAGCAGTTCTTC. Amino acid sequence: CASSPTSGRVNEQFF.

The chain uses TRBV5-1 and TRBJ1-5, with D maybe TRBD1 (6 bases). The CDR3 runs to 16 residues. The germline CDR1 and CDR2 sequences are SGHRS and YFSETQ. Trimming removed 0 bases from V and 0 bases from J, with 10 bases in between. The CDR3 is CASSLGPRGSNQPQHF. CDR3 in DNA: TGCGCCAGCAGCTTGGGCCCCAGGGGTAGCAATCAGCCCCAGCATTTT.

The chain links TRBV6-5 to TRBJ2-1; 15 bases align to TRBD2. The CDR3 runs 15 residues. The junction had 5 bases not matched to a gene; V was cut back by 6 bases and J by 8 bases. Germline CDR1 is MNHEY and CDR2 is SVGAGI. The CDR3 spells CASSGLAGGTDEQFF. DNA for the CDR3: TGTGCCAGCAGCGGACTAGCGGGGGGGACCGATGAGCAGTTCTTC.

The CDR3 DNA sequence: TGTGCCAGCAGCTCCGGGACTAGCGGGCTGCATGAGCAGTTCTTC. It specifies CASSSGTSGLHEQFF. The chain joins TRBV7-6 to TRBJ2-1, with 12 bases identical to TRBD2. Germline V CDR1 and CDR2: SGHVS, FNYEAQ. Unmatched junction bases numbered 6, after V lost 4 bases and J lost 8 bases. This CDR3 region has 15 residues.

V and J are TRBV6-4 and TRBJ2-1, with 10 bases matching TRBD1. Germline trimming cut 6 bases from V and 4 bases from J; bases unmatched to any gene: 6. Germline V lookup: CDR1 MRHNA, CDR2 SNTAGT. This CDR3 contains 15 residues. CDR3 region: CASSPGTGDYNEQFF. CDR3 DNA sequence: TGTGCCAGCAGCCCCGGGACAGGGGATTACAATGAGCAGTTCTTC.

This chain connects TRBV28 to TRBJ1-1; maybe TRBD1 (6 bases). V was pared by 5 bases and J by 7 bases, with 14 bases between. Germline assignment: CDR1 MDHEN and CDR2 SYDVKM. This CDR3 is built from 13 residues. CDR3 amino acids: CASSAKGGREAFF. CDR3 coding DNA: TGTGCCAGCAGTGCAAAGGGGGGGCGTGAAGCTTTCTTT.

The CDR3 sequence: CASSPPGFSSGSYEQYF. The CDR3, as DNA: TGTGCCAGCTCACCACCGGGTTTCAGTTCGGGCTCCTACGAGCAGTACTTC. This chain uses TRBV18 with TRBJ2-7; no reliable D call. Germline-derived CDR1 and CDR2 are KGHSH and LQKENI. The length of the CDR3 is 17 residues. V was cut by 0 bases and J by 0 bases, with 15 bases left in between.

J is TRBJ1-3 and V is TRBV19, with a weak D call TRBD1 (6 bases). Germline assignment: CDR1 LNHDA and CDR2 SQIVND (reference sequence). This CDR3 contains 15 residues. V dropped 4 bases and J dropped 4 bases, with 14 bases sitting between them. The CDR3 sequence is CASSTRQVAGNTIYF. DNA of the CDR3: TGTGCCAGTAGTACAAGACAGGTCGCAGGAAACACCATATATTTT.

The rearrangement links TRBV5-6 to TRBJ2-2, with 7 nucleotides matching TRBD1. The CDR3 consists of 14 residues. Per germline, CDR1 SGHDT and CDR2 YYEEEE. J lost 4 bases, V lost 5 bases, and 5 bases had no gene match. This CDR3 is CASRHRGGTGELFF. The CDR3 coding sequence is TGTGCCAGCAGGCACAGGGGTGGCACCGGGGAGCTGTTTTTT. Filled out from reference TRBV5-6 and TRBJ2-2, the complete variable domain reads DAGVTQSPTHLIKTRGQQVTLRCSPKSGHDTVSWYQQALGQGPQFIFQYYEEEERQRGNFPDRFSGHQFPNYSSELNVNALLLGDSALYLCASRHRGGTGELFFGEGSRLTVL.